This T cell receptor (beta chain) appears in the sequencing data of a study of vaccination effects on CD4 cells after COVID-19. This clone came up once. Its antigen is unknown. Peptide-pool stimulation followed by sequencing identified expanded antigen-specific CD4+ clonotypes in the ViraFEST assay. Subsequent to 10 days of culture, CD4+ T cells were isolated. The vaccine given was either BNT162b2 or mRNA-1273, in two doses. They grew under 2.5 million PBMC in each well, adding about 10 IU/ml IL-2 and 10 ug/ml peptides. Days 3 and 7 were when half the medium was replaced with IL-2 medium. TCRdb keeps only in-frame clones here, not all; method: immunoSEQ multiplex PCR. The sample lists about 15,000 clones; about 77% were seen once. The CDR3 spans 14 residues. The V end was cut by 3 bases, the J end by 0 bases, with 12 bases between. Germline V gene data show CDR1 as DFQATT and CDR2 as SNEGSKA (reference sequence).

The TCR originated in a human donor who received a COVID-19 vaccine. The source was CD4+ T cells from PBMCs cultured with HCoV-NL63 spike peptides, collected after COVID-19 vaccination. The chain couples TRBV20-1 to TRBJ2-7; D is unclear. CDR3 in amino acids: CSASGPSGSYEQYF. In DNA form, the CDR3 reads TGCAGTGCTAGTGGCCCGTCCGGCTCCTACGAGCAGTACTTC.